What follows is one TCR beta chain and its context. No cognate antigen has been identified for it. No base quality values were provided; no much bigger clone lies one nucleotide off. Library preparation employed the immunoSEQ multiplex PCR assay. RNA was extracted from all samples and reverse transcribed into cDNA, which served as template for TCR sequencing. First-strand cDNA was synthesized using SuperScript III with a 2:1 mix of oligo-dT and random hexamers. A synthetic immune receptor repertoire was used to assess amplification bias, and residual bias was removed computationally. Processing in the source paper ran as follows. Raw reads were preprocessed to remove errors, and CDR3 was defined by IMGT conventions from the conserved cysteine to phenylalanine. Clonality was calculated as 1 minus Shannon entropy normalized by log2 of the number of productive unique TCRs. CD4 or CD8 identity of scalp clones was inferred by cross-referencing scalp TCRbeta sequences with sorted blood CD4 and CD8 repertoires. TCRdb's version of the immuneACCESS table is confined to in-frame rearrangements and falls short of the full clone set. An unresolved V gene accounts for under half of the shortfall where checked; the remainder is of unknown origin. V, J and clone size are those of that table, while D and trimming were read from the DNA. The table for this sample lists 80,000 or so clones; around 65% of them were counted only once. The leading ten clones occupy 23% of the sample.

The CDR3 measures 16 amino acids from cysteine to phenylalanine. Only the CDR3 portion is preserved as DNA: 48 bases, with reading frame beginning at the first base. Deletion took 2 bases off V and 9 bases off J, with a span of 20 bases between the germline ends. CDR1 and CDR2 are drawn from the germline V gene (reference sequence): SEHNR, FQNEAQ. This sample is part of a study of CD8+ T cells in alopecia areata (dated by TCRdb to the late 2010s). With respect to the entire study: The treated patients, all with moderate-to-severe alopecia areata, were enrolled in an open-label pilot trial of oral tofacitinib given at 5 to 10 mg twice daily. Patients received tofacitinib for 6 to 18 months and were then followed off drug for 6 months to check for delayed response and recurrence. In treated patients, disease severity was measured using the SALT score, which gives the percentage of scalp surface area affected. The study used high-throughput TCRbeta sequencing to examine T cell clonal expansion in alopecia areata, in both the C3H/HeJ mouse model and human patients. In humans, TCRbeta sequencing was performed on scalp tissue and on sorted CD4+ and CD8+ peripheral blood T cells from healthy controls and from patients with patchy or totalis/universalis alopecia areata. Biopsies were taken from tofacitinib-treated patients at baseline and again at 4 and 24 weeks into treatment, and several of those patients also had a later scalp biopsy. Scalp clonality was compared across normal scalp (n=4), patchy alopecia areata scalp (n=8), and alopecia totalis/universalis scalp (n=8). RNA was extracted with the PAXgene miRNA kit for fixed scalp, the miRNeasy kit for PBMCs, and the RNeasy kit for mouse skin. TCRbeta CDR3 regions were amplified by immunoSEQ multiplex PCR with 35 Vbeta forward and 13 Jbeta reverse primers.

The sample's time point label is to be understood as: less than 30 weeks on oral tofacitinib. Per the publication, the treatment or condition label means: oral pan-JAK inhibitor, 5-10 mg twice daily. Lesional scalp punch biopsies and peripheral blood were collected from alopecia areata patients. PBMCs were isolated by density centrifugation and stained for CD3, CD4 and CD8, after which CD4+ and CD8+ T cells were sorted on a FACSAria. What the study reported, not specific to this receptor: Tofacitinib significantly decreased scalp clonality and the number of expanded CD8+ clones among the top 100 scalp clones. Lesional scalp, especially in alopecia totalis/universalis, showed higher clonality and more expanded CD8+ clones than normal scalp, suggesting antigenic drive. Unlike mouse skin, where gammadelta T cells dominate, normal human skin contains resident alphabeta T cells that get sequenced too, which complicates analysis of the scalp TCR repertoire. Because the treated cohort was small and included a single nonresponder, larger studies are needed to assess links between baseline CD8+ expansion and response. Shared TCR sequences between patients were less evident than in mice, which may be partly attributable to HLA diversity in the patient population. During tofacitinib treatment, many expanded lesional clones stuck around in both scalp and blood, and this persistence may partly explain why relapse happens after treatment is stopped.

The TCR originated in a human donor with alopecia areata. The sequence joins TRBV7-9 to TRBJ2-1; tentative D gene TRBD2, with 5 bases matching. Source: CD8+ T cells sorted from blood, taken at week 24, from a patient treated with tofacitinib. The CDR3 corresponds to CASSLWRRIGVTEQFF. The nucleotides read TGTGCCAGCAGCTTATGGCGGAGGATCGGGGTCACTGAGCAGTTCTTC.